These 32 T cell receptor beta chains were sequenced from one sample in a study of human T cells and chemical hapten exposure. Time point reported: patch test 1, 2 weeks after DPC sensitization. Indicated treatment: therapeutic diphenylcyclopropenone sensitization with weekly scalp DPC. One entry per CDR3 protein results from TCRdb running MiXCR on the RACE reads. The sample gives 300,000 to 450,000 distinct CDR3 sequences, approximately 5.1% of which show up once; about 2.1% is in the top ten. Sequenced material: whole blood, taken in connection with sensitization to the hapten diphenylcyclopropenone (DPC). These TCRs come from a woman in her forties or fifties with alopecia areata. Some clones in this sample may be carry-over from other donors' samples.

This clonotype occurred many times. V and J are TRBV7-9 and TRBJ1-3; no firm D call. The CDR3 is 15 amino acids. The ends were cut back, 5 bases at V and 0 bases at J, with 11 bases in the middle. Germline CDR1 and CDR2: SEHNR and FQNEAQ (reference sequence). The CDR3 is CASSVGRNSGNTIYF. In DNA form, the CDR3 reads TGTGCCAGCAGCGTAGGGAGGAACTCTGGAAACACCATATATTTT.

This clonotype was picked up many times. The V and J genes are TRBV9 and TRBJ1-5; 8 bases agree with TRBD1. CDR3 size: 15 residues. The V and J ends lost 0 bases and 6 bases, in that order; junction bases with no gene match: 5. Germline CDR1 and CDR2: SGDLS and YYNGEE. DNA of the CDR3: TGTGCCAGCAGCGTAGGGTCAGGGGGCCCTCAGCCCCAGCATTTT. It encodes CASSVGSGGPQPQHF.

This clonotype was counted a few times. This chain uses TRBV6-2 or TRBV6-3 with TRBJ1-5, with no clear D. Between the trimmed V and J ends, which lost 4 bases and 4 bases, there was a span of 14 bases. Germline CDR1 is MNHEY and CDR2 is SVGEGT. This CDR3 has 15 amino acids. CDR3 sequence (DNA): TGTGCCAGCAGTTCACCGCACTGGAAGAATCAGCCCCAGCATTTT. Its protein product is CASSSPHWKNQPQHF.

This clonotype was detected only a few times. The V gene is TRBV6-2 or TRBV6-3, the J gene TRBJ1-5; D is uncertain. The length of the CDR3 is 15 residues. V was cut by 2 bases and J by 2 bases, with 10 bases left in between. Per the germline V gene, CDR1 is MNHEY and CDR2 is SVGEGT. This CDR3 is CASSYRASGNQPQHF. The CDR3 DNA is TGTGCCAGCAGTTACCGGGCTTCGGGCAATCAGCCCCAGCATTTT.

The table lists this clonotype with a few counts. The rearrangement links TRBV6-2 or TRBV6-3 to TRBJ1-5; D ambiguous. CDR1 MNHEY and CDR2 SVGEGT come from the germline V gene. Trimming cost V 7 bases and J 7 bases, with 11 bases left between them. This CDR3 region has 12 residues. DNA of the CDR3: TGTGCCAGCAAGAGAGGAAACCAGCCCCAGCATTTT. Translating it yields CASKRGNQPQHF.

This clonotype was observed many times. The V call is TRBV29-1, the J call TRBJ2-1; 8 bases are shared with TRBD2. CDR3 length: 12 amino acids. V was clipped by 0 bases and J by 16 bases; unmatched bases: 8. The germline gives CDR1 SQVTM, CDR2 ANQGSEA. The CDR3 sequence is CSVEEDSGEDFF. In nucleotides, the CDR3 is TGCAGCGTTGAAGAGGATAGCGGGGAGGATTTCTTC.

This clonotype was counted many times. In DNA, the CDR3 is TGTGCCAGCAGTTTAGTGGCAGGGAAAGAGACCCAGTACTTC. Residues: CASSLVAGKETQYF. The chain couples TRBV12-3 or TRBV12-4 to TRBJ2-5; possibly TRBD1 for D (5 bases). The V end lost 1 base, the J end lost 3 bases, and 9 bases lay between the germline ends. The CDR3 consists of 14 residues.

This clonotype was found a few times. This rearrangement joins TRBV6-5 to TRBJ2-1, with 10 positions matching TRBD1. From germline, CDR1 is MNHEY and CDR2 SVGAGI. The CDR3 length is 13 residues. The trim removed 6 bases at V and 8 bases at J, leaving 4 bases unmatched. CDR3 in amino acids: CASRGTGAHEQFF. The CDR3 DNA follows: TGTGCCAGCAGGGGGACAGGGGCACATGAGCAGTTCTTC.

This clonotype appeared a few times. The J gene is TRBJ2-3, the V gene TRBV28, with unresolved D. Germline loops: CDR1 MDHEN, CDR2 SYDVKM. The CDR3 totals 15 residues. The V end lost 7 bases, the J end lost 0 bases, and 14 bases lay between the germline ends. In DNA, the CDR3 is TGTGCCAGCAAGGTGGCCAGATTTAGCACAGATACGCAGTATTTT. Its translation: CASKVARFSTDTQYF.

Ten or more counts support this clonotype. This chain links TRBV14 with TRBJ2-1; D is undetermined. The V gene lost 1 base and the J gene lost 4 bases, with 8 bases spanning the gap. The CDR3 contains 14 residues. The germline V gene encodes CDR1 SGHDN and CDR2 FVKESK. The CDR3 loop is CASSQGGSYNEQFF. The CDR3 coding sequence is TGTGCCAGCAGCCAAGGGGGTAGTTACAATGAGCAGTTCTTC.

This clonotype was found many times. The chain recombines TRBV20-1 with TRBJ2-3, with 7 bases aligning to TRBD2. Trimming took 6 bases from V and 2 from J; bases not matched to a gene: 14. Germline CDR1 and CDR2: DFQATT and SNEGSKA (reference sequence). This CDR3 is built from 16 residues. CDR3 region: CSASASGRASTDTQYF. For the CDR3, the DNA is TGCAGTGCCTCCGCTAGCGGAAGGGCCTCCACAGATACGCAGTATTTT.

This clonotype was observed a few times. V is TRBV10-3 and J is TRBJ1-1, with a possible D match to TRBD1 (5 bases). The CDR3 is made up of 13 amino acids. Germline CDR1 is ENHRY and CDR2 is SYGVKD. V was shortened by 4 bases and J by 1 base, with 7 bases between the two germline ends. The CDR3 DNA sequence: TGTGCCATCAGTGGGACATCGAACACTGAAGCTTTCTTT. This translates into CAISGTSNTEAFF.

In its sample, this clonotype was seen many times. The rearrangement links TRBV19 to TRBJ1-2, with a tentative D call TRBD1 (5 bases). With 5 bases removed from V and 2 bases from J, the gap between germline ends came to 15 bases. CDR1 is LNHDA and CDR2 is SQIVND in the germline V gene (reference sequence). This CDR3 has 15 amino acids. CDR3 DNA sequence: TGTGCCAGTAGTGGAACGGGACTCGGGAACTATGGCTACACCTTC. This gives the protein CASSGTGLGNYGYTF. The full variable domain, its missing parts supplied by reference TRBV19 and TRBJ1-2, is DGGITQSPKYLFRKEGQNVTLSCEQNLNHDAMYWYRQDPGQGLRLIYYSQIVNDFQKGDIAEGYSVSREKKESFPLTVTSAQKNPTAFYLCASSGTGLGNYGYTFGSGTRLTVV.

This clonotype was detected ten times or more. This chain uses TRBV3-1 with TRBJ2-1; D is unclear. Germline-derived CDR1 and CDR2 are LGHDT and YNNKEL (reference sequence). Trimming stripped 0 bases from V and 7 bases from J, with 10 bases between. The CDR3 is made up of 14 amino acids. This CDR3 is CASSQDPLLNEQFF. The CDR3 DNA is TGTGCCAGCAGCCAAGATCCCCTCCTGAATGAGCAGTTCTTC.

This clonotype was seen many times. The V call is TRBV28, the J call TRBJ2-7; TRBD1 or TRBD2 may be the D gene (5 bases each). Trimming pared 1 base from V and 7 bases from J, leaving 14 bases between. Per germline, CDR1 MDHEN and CDR2 SYDVKM. This CDR3 has 14 amino acids. The CDR3 DNA follows: TGTGCCAGCAGTTTATCCTACGGGGCTGGTGAGCAGTACTTC. Translation: CASSLSYGAGEQYF. Drawing the rest from reference TRBV28 and TRBJ2-7, the complete variable domain is DVKVTQSSRYLVKRTGEKVFLECVQDMDHENMFWYRQDPGLGLRLIYFSYDVKMKEKGDIPEGYSVSREKKERFSLILESASTNQTSMYLCASSLSYGAGEQYFGPGTRLTVT.

In this sample, this clonotype turned up many times. The CDR3 spells CASSPGDRNEQYF. The DNA of the CDR3 is TGTGCCAGCAGCCCAGGGGACAGGAACGAGCAGTACTTC. The V and J genes are TRBV7-9 and TRBJ2-7, with 8 bases matching TRBD1. From germline, CDR1 is SEHNR and CDR2 FQNEAQ (reference sequence). V lost 5 bases to trimming and J lost 5 bases; unmatched junction nucleotides: 5. The CDR3 spans 13 residues.

This clonotype was found a few times. The V call is TRBV3-1, the J call TRBJ2-5; D unresolved. Trimming stripped 4 bases from V and 2 bases from J, with 14 bases between. The germline gives CDR1 LGHDT, CDR2 YNNKEL (reference sequence). This CDR3 region has 15 residues. CDR3 protein: CASSRGKLIQETQYF. The DNA of the CDR3 is TGTGCCAGCAGCCGGGGAAAGTTAATACAAGAGACCCAGTACTTC.

Remarks on this clonotype: A much larger clone lies one base from this, so it may be a read error. The conserved closing phenylalanine or tryptophan is absent in this CDR3, likely reflecting a read error. The chain links TRBV7-9 to TRBJ2-3; a weak D match, TRBD2 (6 bases). CDR1 is SEHNR, CDR2 FQNEAQ, per germline (reference sequence). With 4 bases removed from V and 2 bases from J, the gap between germline ends came to 13 bases. CDR3 length: 15 residues. The CDR3 sequence: CASSWGTLTTDTQYL. CDR3 nucleotides: TGTGCCAGCAGCTGGGGGACTCTTACCACAGATACGCAGTATTTA.

This clonotype occurred many times. This chain uses TRBV12-3 or TRBV12-4 with TRBJ1-1, with unresolved D. Deletions cut 3 bases from V and 0 bases from J, with 2 bases between. CDR3 length: 12 amino acids. The CDR3 bases are TGTGCCAGCAGTTTTATGAACACTGAAGCTTTCTTT. Translation gives CASSFMNTEAFF.

In its sample, this clonotype was seen many times. The chain has TRBV27 and TRBJ2-3; D is undetermined. This CDR3 spans 12 amino acids. Trimming removed 8 bases from V and 10 bases from J, with 16 bases in between. Germline CDR1 reads MNHEY; CDR2 reads SMNVEV (reference sequence). This CDR3 is CASRNLGKAQYF. As DNA, the CDR3 is TGTGCCAGCCGAAATCTAGGGAAGGCGCAGTATTTT.

At least ten counts were recorded for this clonotype. The chain employs TRBV3-1 and TRBJ2-5; D unclear. The ends were cut back, 2 bases at V and 4 bases at J, with 8 bases in the middle. The CDR3 consists of 13 residues. Germline V gene lookup returns CDR1 LGHDT and CDR2 YNNKEL (reference sequence). DNA of the CDR3: TGTGCCAGCAGCCAACGGCTCCCAGAGACCCAGTACTTC. Translated, it gives CASSQRLPETQYF.

The rearrangement links TRBV12-3 or TRBV12-4 to TRBJ2-5; TRBD2 is a possible D gene (6 bases). This CDR3 region has 15 residues. V lost 5 bases to trimming and J lost 2 bases, with 15 bases between them. The CDR3 sequence is CASSVPPAGQETQYF. In DNA, the CDR3 is TGTGCCAGCAGTGTACCCCCCGCGGGGCAAGAGACCCAGTACTTC.

This clonotype has more than one count but fewer than ten. The chain joins TRBV7-9 to TRBJ2-7; tentatively, D is TRBD1 or TRBD2 (5 bases each). The CDR3 sequence is 15 residues long. CDR1 SEHNR and CDR2 FQNEAQ come from the germline V gene (reference sequence). V dropped 6 bases and J dropped 0 bases, with 15 bases sitting between them. As DNA, the CDR3 is TGTGCCAGCAGTCCAAAGGGACCCAGCTCCTACGAGCAGTACTTC. It is translated as CASSPKGPSSYEQYF. The variable domain in full, with the rest retrieved from reference TRBV7-9 and TRBJ2-7, is DTGVSQNPRHKITKRGQNVTFRCDPISEHNRLYWYRQTLGQGPEFLTYFQNEAQLEKSRLLSDRFSAERPKGSFSTLEIQRTEQGDSAMYLCASSPKGPSSYEQYFGPGTRLTVT.

This clonotype appeared many times. V usage is TRBV20-1 and J usage is TRBJ1-1; 10 bases agree with TRBD1. The CDR3 covers 13 residues. Germline V CDR1 and CDR2: DFQATT, SNEGSKA (reference sequence). Trimming took 5 bases from V and 4 from J; bases not matched to a gene: 4. The CDR3 DNA sequence: TGCAGTGCTCCAGACAGGGGGCCCACTGAAGCTTTCTTT. Encoded protein: CSAPDRGPTEAFF.

The V gene is TRBV4-3, the J gene TRBJ1-1; D ambiguous. Germline V gives CDR1 LGHNA, CDR2 YSLEER. Trimming took 0 bases from V and 0 from J, leaving 14 bases between them. The CDR3 loop spans 17 amino acids. The CDR3 region has the DNA TGCGCCAGCAGCCAAGACGGGCAGGCTTGGATGAACACTGAAGCTTTCTTT. Translation: CASSQDGQAWMNTEAFF.

This clonotype showed up many times. This rearrangement joins TRBV2 to TRBJ2-1, with 9 bases matching TRBD1. Germline assignment: CDR1 SNHLY and CDR2 FYNNEI. CDR3 size: 16 residues. The J segment lost 4 bases and the V segment lost 5 bases, leaving 9 bases of the junction unmatched. The CDR3 coding sequence is TGTGCCAGCAGTTATACCGGGACAGGGACTTACAATGAGCAGTTCTTC. This translates into CASSYTGTGTYNEQFF.

This chain joins TRBV25-1 and TRBJ2-3, with TRBD2 matching 7 bases. This CDR3 comprises 17 residues. With V trimmed by 1 base and J by 0 bases, 7 bases remained unmatched. Germline CDR1 is MGHDK and CDR2 is SYGVNS. Written as DNA, the CDR3 is TGTGCCAGCAGTGAATTTACCGGGACTACAAGCACAGATACGCAGTATTTT. Translated: CASSEFTGTTSTDTQYF.

As DNA, the CDR3 is TGTGCCAGCAGCGTAGGTGCGGGAAGGTGGTACGAGCAGTACTTC. Translated, it gives CASSVGAGRWYEQYF. The J gene is TRBJ2-7, the V gene TRBV9; a possible D gene is TRBD2 (6 bases). The V gene lost 0 bases and the J gene lost 4 bases, with 14 bases spanning the gap. The CDR3 has 15 amino acids. CDR1 SGDLS and CDR2 YYNGEE come from the germline V gene.

The gene calls are TRBV6-1 and TRBJ2-3; TRBD2 aligns across 10 bases. CDR3 length: 16 residues. J lost 5 bases, V lost 8 bases, and 13 bases had no gene match. In germline, CDR1 is MNHNS, CDR2 SASEGT. Here the CDR3 DNA reads TGTGCCAGCCTCGAAGGGGCTAGCGGGAGAGTAGATACGCAGTATTTT. It yields the protein CASLEGASGRVDTQYF.

In this sample, this clonotype turned up a few times. V is TRBV12-5 and J is TRBJ2-3, with 7 bases that match TRBD2. V gave up 7 bases and J gave up 0 bases; unmatched junction bases: 7. From germline, CDR1 is LGHNT and CDR2 FRNRAP. The CDR3 length is 15 residues. Here the CDR3 reads CASAVGGRSTDTQYF. In DNA form, the CDR3 reads TGTGCTAGTGCGGTCGGGGGGAGGAGCACAGATACGCAGTATTTT. Filled out from reference TRBV12-5 and TRBJ2-3, the complete variable domain reads DARVTQTPRHKVTEMGQEVTMRCQPILGHNTVFWYRQTMMQGLELLAYFRNRAPLDDSGMPKDRFSAEMPDATLATLKIQPSEPRDSAVYFCASAVGGRSTDTQYFGPGTRLTVL.

This clonotype appeared a few times. The rearrangement links TRBV5-1 to TRBJ2-7, with no clear D. V shed 4 bases and J shed 4 bases, with 15 bases lying between them. CDR1 and CDR2 from the germline V gene are SGHRS and YFSETQ. The CDR3 runs 14 residues. CDR3 nucleotides: TGCGCCAGCAGCACTACAGCTAGTAATTACGAGCAGTACTTC. The encoded protein is CASSTTASNYEQYF. Combining the CDR3 with reference TRBV5-1 and TRBJ2-7 gives the whole variable domain KAGVTQTPRYLIKTRGQQVTLSCSPISGHRSVSWYQQTPGQGLQFLFEYFSETQRNKGNFPGRFSGRQFSNSRSEMNVSTLELGDSALYLCASSTTASNYEQYFGPGTRLTVT.

The rearrangement links TRBV18 to TRBJ2-3, with 10 bases fitting TRBD2. This CDR3 has 18 residues. V shed 3 bases, J shed 4 bases, and the junction held 13 bases outside the gene matches. Germline V CDR1 and CDR2: KGHSH, LQKENI. The CDR3 DNA reads TGTGCCAGCTCACCTGCCGGGGCCTTAGCGGGAGGCCCAGATACGCAGTATTTT. This codes for CASSPAGALAGGPDTQYF.